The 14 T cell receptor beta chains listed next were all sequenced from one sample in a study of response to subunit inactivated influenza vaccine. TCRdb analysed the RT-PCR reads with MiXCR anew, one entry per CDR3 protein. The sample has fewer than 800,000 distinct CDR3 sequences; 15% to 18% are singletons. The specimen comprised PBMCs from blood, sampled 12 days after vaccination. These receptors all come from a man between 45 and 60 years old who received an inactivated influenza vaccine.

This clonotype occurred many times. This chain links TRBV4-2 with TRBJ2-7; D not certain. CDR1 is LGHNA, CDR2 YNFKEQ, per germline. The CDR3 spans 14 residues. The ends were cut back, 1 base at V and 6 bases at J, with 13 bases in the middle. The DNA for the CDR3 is TGTGCCAGCAGCCAAGGACATAATTCCGGCGAGCAGTACTTC. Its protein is CASSQGHNSGEQYF.

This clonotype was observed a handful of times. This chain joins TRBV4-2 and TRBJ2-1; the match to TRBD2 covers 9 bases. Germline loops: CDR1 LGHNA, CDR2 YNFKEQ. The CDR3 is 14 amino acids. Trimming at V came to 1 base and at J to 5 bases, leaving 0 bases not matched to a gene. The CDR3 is CASSQGGGDNEQFF. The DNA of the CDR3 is TGTGCCAGCAGCCAAGGCGGGGGGGACAATGAGCAGTTCTTC.

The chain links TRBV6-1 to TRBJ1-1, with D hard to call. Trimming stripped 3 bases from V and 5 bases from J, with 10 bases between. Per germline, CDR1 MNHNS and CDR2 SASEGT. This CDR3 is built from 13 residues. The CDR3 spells CASSDMTGTEAFF. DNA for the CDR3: TGTGCCAGCAGTGATATGACCGGGACTGAAGCTTTCTTT.

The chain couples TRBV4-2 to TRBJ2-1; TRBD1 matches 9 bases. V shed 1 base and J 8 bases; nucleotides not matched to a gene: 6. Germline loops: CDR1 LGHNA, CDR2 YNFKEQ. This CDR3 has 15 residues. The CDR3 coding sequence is TGTGCCAGCAGCCAAGGACCCGACAGGGGGGATGAGCAGTTCTTC. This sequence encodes CASSQGPDRGDEQFF.

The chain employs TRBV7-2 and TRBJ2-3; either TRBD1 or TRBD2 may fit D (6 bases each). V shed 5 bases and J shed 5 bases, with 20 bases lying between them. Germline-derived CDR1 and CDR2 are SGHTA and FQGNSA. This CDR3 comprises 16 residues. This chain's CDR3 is CASSPPGASFIDTQYF. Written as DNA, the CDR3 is TGTGCCAGCAGCCCTCCGGGGGCTAGTTTCATAGATACGCAGTATTTT.

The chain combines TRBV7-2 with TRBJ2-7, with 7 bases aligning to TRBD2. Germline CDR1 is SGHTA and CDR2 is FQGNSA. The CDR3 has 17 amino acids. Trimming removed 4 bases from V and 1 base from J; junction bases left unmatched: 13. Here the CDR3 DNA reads TGTGCCAGCAGCTCCATGGGGGGAGGGAAAGCTTCCTACGAGCAGTACTTC. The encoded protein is CASSSMGGGKASYEQYF.

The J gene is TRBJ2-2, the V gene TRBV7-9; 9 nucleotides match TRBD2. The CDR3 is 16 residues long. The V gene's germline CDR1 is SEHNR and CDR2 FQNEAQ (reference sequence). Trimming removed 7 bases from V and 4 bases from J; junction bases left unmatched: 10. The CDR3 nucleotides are TGTGCCAGCATCACCGGGACTAGCAGCACCACCGGGGAGCTGTTTTTT. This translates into CASITGTSSTTGELFF. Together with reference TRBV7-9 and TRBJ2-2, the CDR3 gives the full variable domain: DTGVSQNPRHKITKRGQNVTFRCDPISEHNRLYWYRQTLGQGPEFLTYFQNEAQLEKSRLLSDRFSAERPKGSFSTLEIQRTEQGDSAMYLCASITGTSSTTGELFFGEGSRLTVL.

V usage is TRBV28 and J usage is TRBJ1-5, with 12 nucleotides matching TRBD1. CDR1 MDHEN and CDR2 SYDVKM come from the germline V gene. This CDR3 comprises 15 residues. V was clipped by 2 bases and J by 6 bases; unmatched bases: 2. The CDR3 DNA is TGTGCCAGCAGTTTAGGGACAGGGGGCCTTCAGCCCCAGCATTTT. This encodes CASSLGTGGLQPQHF.

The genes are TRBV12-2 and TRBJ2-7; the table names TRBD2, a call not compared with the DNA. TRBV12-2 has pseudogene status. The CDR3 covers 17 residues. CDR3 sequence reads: CASRLAMALQNGYEQYF. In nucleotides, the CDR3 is TGTGCAAGTCGCTTAGCGATGGCACTCCAAAACGGCTACGAGCAGTACTTC.

CDR3 protein: CATSAASGGPDTQYF. CDR3 nucleotide sequence: TGTGCCACCAGTGCTGCTAGCGGGGGGCCGGATACGCAGTATTTT. The rearrangement uses TRBV24-1 and TRBJ2-3; TRBD2 agrees at 11 bases. V gave up 5 bases and J gave up 6 bases; unmatched junction bases: 6. The CDR3 loop spans 15 amino acids. The germline gives CDR1 KGHDR, CDR2 SFDVKD.

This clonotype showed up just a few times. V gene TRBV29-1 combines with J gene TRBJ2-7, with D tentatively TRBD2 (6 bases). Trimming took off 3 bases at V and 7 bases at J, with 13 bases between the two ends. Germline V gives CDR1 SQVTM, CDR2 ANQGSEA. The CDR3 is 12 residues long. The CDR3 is CSVEGGVGEQYF. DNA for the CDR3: TGCAGCGTTGAGGGAGGAGTGGGAGAGCAGTACTTC.

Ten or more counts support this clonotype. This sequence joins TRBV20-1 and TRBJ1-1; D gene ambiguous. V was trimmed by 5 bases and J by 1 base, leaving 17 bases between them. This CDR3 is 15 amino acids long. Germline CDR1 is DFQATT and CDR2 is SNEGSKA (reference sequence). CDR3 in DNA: TGCAGTGCTCAAGATCGACAACACCGGAACACTGAAGCTTTCTTT. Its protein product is CSAQDRQHRNTEAFF.

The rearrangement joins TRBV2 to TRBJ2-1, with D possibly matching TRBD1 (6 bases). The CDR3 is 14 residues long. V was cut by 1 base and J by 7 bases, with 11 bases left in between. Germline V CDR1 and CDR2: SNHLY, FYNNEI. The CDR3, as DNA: TGTGCCAGCAGTGAAGTTCTGAGGGGGAATGAGCAGTTCTTC. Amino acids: CASSEVLRGNEQFF.

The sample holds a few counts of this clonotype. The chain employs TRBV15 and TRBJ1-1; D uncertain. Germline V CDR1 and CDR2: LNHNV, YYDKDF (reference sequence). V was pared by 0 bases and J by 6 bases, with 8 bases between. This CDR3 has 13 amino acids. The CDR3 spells CATSRDWAAEAFF. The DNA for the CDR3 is TGTGCCACCAGCAGAGATTGGGCGGCTGAAGCTTTCTTT.